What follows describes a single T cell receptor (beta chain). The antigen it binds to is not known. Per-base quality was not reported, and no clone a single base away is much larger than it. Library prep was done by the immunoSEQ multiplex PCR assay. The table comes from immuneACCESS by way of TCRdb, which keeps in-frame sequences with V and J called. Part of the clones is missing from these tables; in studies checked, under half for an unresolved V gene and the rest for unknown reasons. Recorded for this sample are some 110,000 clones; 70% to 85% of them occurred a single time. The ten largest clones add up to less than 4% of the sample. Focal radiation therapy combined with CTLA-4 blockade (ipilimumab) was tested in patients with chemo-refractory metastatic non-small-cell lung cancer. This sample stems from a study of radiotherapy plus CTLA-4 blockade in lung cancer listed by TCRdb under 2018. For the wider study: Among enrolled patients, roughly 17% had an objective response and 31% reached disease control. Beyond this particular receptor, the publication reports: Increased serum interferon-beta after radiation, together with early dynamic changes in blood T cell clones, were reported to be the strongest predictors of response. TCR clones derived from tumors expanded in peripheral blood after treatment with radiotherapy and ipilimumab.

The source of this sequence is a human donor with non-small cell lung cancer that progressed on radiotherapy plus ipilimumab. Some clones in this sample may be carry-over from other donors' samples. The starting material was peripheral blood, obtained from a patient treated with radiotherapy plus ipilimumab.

The CDR3 region reads CASRYHGTGDGETQYF. Here is the DNA: TGTGCCAGCAGATACCACGGGACAGGGGACGGAGAGACCCAGTACTTC. The receptor chain draws on TRBV27 and TRBJ2-5, and 10 bases in between align with TRBD1. Taken from the germline V gene (reference sequence), the CDR1 and CDR2 loops are MNHEY and SMNVEV. The germline V end is reduced by 6 bases and the J end by 4 bases; junction bases left unmatched: 11. The CDR3 contains 16 residues, cysteine and phenylalanine counted. CDR3 DNA only is kept here, 48 bases in frame from base 1.